The 17 T cell receptor beta chains given below trace back to one sample, sequenced in a study of metastatic and nonmetastatic thyroid tumors. TCRdb redid the clone calls on the PCR reads using MiXCR. This table holds about 34,000 clones, roughly 17% found once. There were no patients who had received any treatment before thyroid surgery. Input material: blood. The receptor set was obtained from a female donor with papillary thyroid cancer or a benign thyroid nodule (not recorded which). Some clones in this sample may be carry-over from other donors' samples.

This clone was counted at least ten times. The chain recombines TRBV20-1 with TRBJ2-3; 7 bases line up with TRBD2. Germline CDR1 and CDR2: DFQATT and SNEGSKA (reference sequence). The CDR3 sequence is 16 residues long. V lost 1 base to trimming and J lost 2 bases; unmatched junction nucleotides: 9. The CDR3 DNA follows: TGCAGTGCTAGAGGGAGGGTACTAGCGTCCACAGATACGCAGTATTTT. Protein product: CSARGRVLASTDTQYF.

This clone was seen many times. V gene TRBV28 combines with J gene TRBJ2-1; 9 bases line up with TRBD2. The CDR3 runs 15 residues. Germline CDR1 MDHEN, CDR2 SYDVKM. V dropped 3 bases and J dropped 4; count of bases not matched to a gene: 4. CDR3 DNA: TGTGCCAGCAGTTTGGCGGGAGGGCCTTACAATGAGCAGTTCTTC. This codes for CASSLAGGPYNEQFF.

The rearrangement uses TRBV28 and TRBJ1-1; no clear D gene. Germline-derived CDR1 and CDR2 are MDHEN and SYDVKM. This CDR3 is 15 amino acids long. The germline V and J ends were trimmed by 6 bases and 1 base, with 15 bases remaining between them. The CDR3 here is CASSPRGNRNTEAFF. As DNA, the CDR3 is TGTGCCAGCAGCCCACGCGGAAACAGGAACACTGAAGCTTTCTTT.

V and J are TRBV11-1 and TRBJ1-2, with D possibly matching TRBD1 (5 bases). Trimming left V 5 bases short and J 7 bases short, with 23 bases between. CDR3 length equals 16 residues. Germline loops: CDR1 SGHAT, CDR2 FQDESV (reference sequence). CDR3 DNA sequence: TGTGCCAGCAGCGCCCCGACCGCCGGGACGCTAAGTGGCTACACCTTC. It specifies CASSAPTAGTLSGYTF.

This clone was seen a handful of times. The CDR3 DNA reads TGTGCCAGCAGTGAACATGTCTCAAACTCAGAGCAGTACTTC. Translation: CASSEHVSNSEQYF. The chain is built from TRBV6-1 and TRBJ2-7; D call uncertain. The CDR3 spans 14 residues. Germline values: CDR1 MNHNS, CDR2 SASEGT. V was clipped by 2 bases and J by 7 bases, with 15 bases between them.

This clone showed up many times. Other nucleotide sequences from this sample produce the same CDR3. The chain joins TRBV5-8 to TRBJ2-3, with 9 nucleotides matching TRBD2. V trimming: 9 bases; J trimming: 6 bases; junction bases outside the gene matches: 2. There are 11 residues in the CDR3. Germline CDR1 is SGHTS and CDR2 is YDEGEE. CDR3 coding DNA: TGTGCCACCGCGGGGGGGGATACGCAGTATTTT. As protein: CATAGGDTQYF.

Turning to this clone: A much larger clone sits a single nucleotide away, making a read error possible. The rearrangement joins TRBV19 to TRBJ2-3; D tentatively reads TRBD1 or TRBD2 (5 bases each). Germline CDR1 LNHDA, CDR2 SQIVND (reference sequence). The V and J ends lost 8 bases and 5 bases respectively, with 32 bases between them. The CDR3 is made up of 19 amino acids. CDR3 sequence: CASGGPARPTTGGKDTQYF. As DNA, the CDR3 is TGTGCCAGTGGGGGACCGGCCCGACCCACTACGGGTGGCAAAGATACGCAGTATTTT. The full variable domain, completed using reference TRBV19 and TRBJ2-3, is DGGITQSPKYLFRKEGQNVTLSCEQNLNHDAMYWYRQDPGQGLRLIYYSQIVNDFQKGDIAEGYSVSREKKESFPLTVTSAQKNPTAFYLCASGGPARPTTGGKDTQYFGPGTRLTVL.

The chain recombines TRBV30 with TRBJ1-2; unclear D gene. The CDR3 runs to 12 residues. V was trimmed by 4 bases and J by 11 bases, leaving 17 bases between them. Germline values: CDR1 GTSNPN, CDR2 SVGIG (reference sequence). CDR3 nucleotide sequence: TGTGCCTGGATTGTACGGGCGGAGGGTTACACCTTC. It specifies CAWIVRAEGYTF.

This chain connects TRBV7-8 to TRBJ2-3, with 8 positions matching TRBD1. The CDR3 spans 14 residues. Germline V gene lookup returns CDR1 SGHVS and CDR2 FQNEAQ. The V gene end was trimmed by 5 bases and the J gene end by 3 bases; junction bases not matched to a gene: 4. The CDR3 DNA follows: TGTGCCAGCAGCCGGACAGGGTTTACAGATACGCAGTATTTT. This sequence encodes CASSRTGFTDTQYF.

There are many counts of this clone. The rearrangement uses TRBV20-1 and TRBJ2-3, with 11 bases lining up with TRBD2. Germline assignment: CDR1 DFQATT and CDR2 SNEGSKA (reference sequence). The CDR3 sequence is 13 residues long. J lost 7 bases, V lost 5 bases, and 5 bases had no gene match. CDR3 protein: CSAPRTSGYTQYF. CDR3 coding DNA: TGCAGTGCTCCCCGGACTAGCGGGTATACGCAGTATTTT.

This sequence joins TRBV9 and TRBJ2-2, with D tentatively TRBD2 (5 bases). V dropped 0 bases and J dropped 7 bases, with 16 bases sitting between them. Germline-derived CDR1 and CDR2 are SGDLS and YYNGEE. The CDR3 totals 16 residues. The CDR3 reads CASSVVPERAGGELFF. The CDR3 DNA is TGTGCCAGCAGCGTAGTTCCCGAGAGGGCGGGCGGGGAGCTGTTTTTT.

Ten or more counts support this clone. The V gene is TRBV6-1, the J gene TRBJ2-3, with 8 positions matching TRBD1. CDR1 is MNHNS and CDR2 is SASEGT in the germline V gene. After removal of 7 bases from V and 13 bases from J, the junction contained 13 bases not matched to a gene. The CDR3 covers 13 residues. CDR3 bases: TGTGCCAGCATCAAGAGGTCGACAGGGGTGGAGTATTTT. Amino acid sequence: CASIKRSTGVEYF.

Relative to its sample, this clone is medium-sized. This sequence joins TRBV6-1 and TRBJ1-6, with D unclear. Germline V gives CDR1 MNHNS, CDR2 SASEGT. Trimming took 1 base from V and 5 from J, leaving 9 bases between them. This CDR3 comprises 15 residues. This chain's CDR3 is CASSEETADNSPLHF. CDR3 bases: TGTGCCAGCAGTGAAGAGACGGCGGATAATTCACCCCTCCACTTT.

This clone came up many times. This chain joins TRBV6-4 and TRBJ2-2; either TRBD1 or TRBD2 may fit D (5 bases each). Trimming took off 4 bases at V and 6 bases at J, with 15 bases between the two ends. Germline V gene data show CDR1 as MRHNA and CDR2 as SNTAGT. The CDR3 is 15 amino acids. The CDR3 sequence is CASSGGGDHAGELFF. DNA of the CDR3: TGTGCCAGCAGTGGTGGGGGAGATCACGCCGGGGAGCTGTTTTTT.

This clone was recorded at least ten times. The chain uses TRBV28 and TRBJ2-2, with D perhaps TRBD1 or TRBD2 (5 bases each). Germline CDR1 and CDR2: MDHEN and SYDVKM. With 6 bases removed from V and 5 bases from J, the gap between germline ends came to 16 bases. This CDR3 is built from 15 residues. This CDR3 reads CASRDLSRETGELFF. The CDR3 nucleotides are TGTGCCAGCAGAGACCTAAGCAGGGAGACCGGGGAGCTGTTTTTT.

The V call is TRBV5-1, the J call TRBJ2-7; no firm D call. The CDR3 has 13 residues. Germline V gene data show CDR1 as SGHRS and CDR2 as YFSETQ. The V gene lost 0 bases and the J gene lost 3 bases, with 7 bases spanning the gap. The CDR3 sequence is CASSLESFYEQYF. The CDR3 nucleotides read TGCGCCAGCAGCTTGGAAAGCTTCTACGAGCAGTACTTC.

This clone occurred many times. This chain joins TRBV2 and TRBJ1-6, with D perhaps TRBD1 (6 bases). The ends were cut back, 8 bases at V and 7 bases at J, with 12 bases in the middle. This CDR3 has 13 residues. Per the germline V gene, CDR1 is SNHLY and CDR2 is FYNNEI. The chain's CDR3 is CASVDRRNSPLHF. The CDR3 nucleotides are TGTGCCAGCGTCGACAGGAGAAATTCACCCCTCCACTTT.